This TCR beta chain comes out of a study of CD8 T cells in ankylosing spondylitis. General study points: Relatively scarce in peripheral blood, disease-linked clones were CD8+.

Points on this clonotype: Its antigen is as yet unknown.

V shed 0 bases, J shed 0 bases, and the junction held 2 bases outside the gene matches. CDR3 length: 16 residues. The germline gives CDR1 DFQATT, CDR2 SNEGSKA (reference sequence). 5'-RACE, quantitative and with molecular barcodes, yielded the TCR beta libraries. MiXCR was run by TCRdb on the 5' RACE reads, yielding one entry per CDR3 protein. The table lists approximately 350,000 distinct CDR3 sequences, under 15% of them singletons. The V call is TRBV20-1, the J call TRBJ2-6; 7 bases align to TRBD1. The sample consisted of blood, either unsorted or a sorted T cell fraction (not recorded which). The TCR originated in a male donor with ankylosing spondylitis or in good health (not recorded which). CDR3 DNA sequence: TGCAGTGCTAGAGAGGACAGGCCCTCTGGGGCCAACGTCCTGACTTTC. It yields the protein CSAREDRPSGANVLTF.